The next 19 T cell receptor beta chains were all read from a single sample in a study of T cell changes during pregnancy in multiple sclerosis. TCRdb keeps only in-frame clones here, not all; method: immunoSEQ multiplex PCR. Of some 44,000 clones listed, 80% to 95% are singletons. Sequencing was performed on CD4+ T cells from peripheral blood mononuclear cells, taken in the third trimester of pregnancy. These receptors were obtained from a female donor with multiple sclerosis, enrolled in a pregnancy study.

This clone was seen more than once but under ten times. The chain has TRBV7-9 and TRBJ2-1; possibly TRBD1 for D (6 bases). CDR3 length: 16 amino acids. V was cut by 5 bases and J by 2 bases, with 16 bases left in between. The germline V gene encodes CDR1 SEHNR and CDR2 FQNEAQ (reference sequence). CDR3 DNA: TGTGCCAGCAGCCCCCCTGGGGGCGGCCCCTACAATGAGCAGTTCTTC. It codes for CASSPPGGGPYNEQFF.

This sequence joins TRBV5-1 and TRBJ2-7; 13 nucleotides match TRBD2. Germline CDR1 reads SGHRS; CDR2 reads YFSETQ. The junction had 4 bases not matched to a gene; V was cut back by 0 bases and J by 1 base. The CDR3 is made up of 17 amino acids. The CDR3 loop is CASSLGLAGGHSYEQYF. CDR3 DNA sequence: TGCGCCAGCAGCTTGGGACTAGCGGGAGGCCATTCCTACGAGCAGTACTTC.

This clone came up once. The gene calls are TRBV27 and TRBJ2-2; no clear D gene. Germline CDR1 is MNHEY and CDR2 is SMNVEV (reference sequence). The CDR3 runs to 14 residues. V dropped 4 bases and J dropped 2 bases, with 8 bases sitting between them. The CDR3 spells CASSSNQNTGELFF. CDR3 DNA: TGTGCCAGCAGTTCCAATCAAAACACCGGGGAGCTGTTTTTT.

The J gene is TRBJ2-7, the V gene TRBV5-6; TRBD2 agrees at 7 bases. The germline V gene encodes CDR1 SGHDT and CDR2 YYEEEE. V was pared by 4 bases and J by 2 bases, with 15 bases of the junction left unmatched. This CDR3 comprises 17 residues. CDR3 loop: CASSPAGLATIPYEQYF. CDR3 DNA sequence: TGTGCCAGCAGCCCAGCGGGGCTAGCGACCATACCCTACGAGCAGTACTTC.

The CDR3 region is CASNPRASGRVGEETQYF. In nucleotides, the CDR3 is TGTGCCAGCAACCCTCGGGCTAGCGGGAGAGTTGGGGAGGAGACCCAGTACTTC. V is TRBV7-2 and J is TRBJ2-5, with TRBD2 identical over 10 bases. With 7 bases clipped from V and 5 bases from J, the junction kept 19 bases outside the gene matches. Germline V gives CDR1 SGHTA, CDR2 FQGNSA. The CDR3 runs 18 residues.

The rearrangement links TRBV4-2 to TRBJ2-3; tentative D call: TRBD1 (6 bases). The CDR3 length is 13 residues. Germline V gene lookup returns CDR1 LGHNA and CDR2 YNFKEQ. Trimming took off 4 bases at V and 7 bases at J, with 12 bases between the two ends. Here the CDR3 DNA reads TGTGCCAGCAGCCCAGAAAGGGGGTATACGCAGTATTTT. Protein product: CASSPERGYTQYF.

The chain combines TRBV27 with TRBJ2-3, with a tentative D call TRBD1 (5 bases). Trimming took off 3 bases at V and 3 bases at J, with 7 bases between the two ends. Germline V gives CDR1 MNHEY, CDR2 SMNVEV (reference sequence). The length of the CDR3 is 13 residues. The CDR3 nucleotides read TGTGCCAGCAGTTTCCCAGGGACAGATACGCAGTATTTT. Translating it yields CASSFPGTDTQYF.

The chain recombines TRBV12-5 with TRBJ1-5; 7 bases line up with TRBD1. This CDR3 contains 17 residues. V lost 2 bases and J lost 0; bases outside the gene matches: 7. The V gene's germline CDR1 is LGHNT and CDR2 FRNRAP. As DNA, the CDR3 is TGTGCTAGTGGTTTGATACTGACAGGGTCTAGCAATCAGCCCCAGCATTTT. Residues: CASGLILTGSSNQPQHF.

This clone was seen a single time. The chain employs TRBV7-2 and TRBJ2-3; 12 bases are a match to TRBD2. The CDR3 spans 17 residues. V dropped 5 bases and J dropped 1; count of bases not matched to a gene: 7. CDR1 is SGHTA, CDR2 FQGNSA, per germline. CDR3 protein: CASSVDLAGGRTDTQYF. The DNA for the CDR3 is TGTGCCAGCAGCGTAGACCTAGCGGGAGGGCGCACAGATACGCAGTATTTT.

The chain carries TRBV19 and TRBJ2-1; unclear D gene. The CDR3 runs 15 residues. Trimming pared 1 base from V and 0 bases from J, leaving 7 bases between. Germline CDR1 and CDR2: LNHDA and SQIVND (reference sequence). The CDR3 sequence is CASSIALSSYNEQFF. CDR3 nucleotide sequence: TGTGCCAGTAGTATAGCCCTAAGCTCCTACAATGAGCAGTTCTTC.

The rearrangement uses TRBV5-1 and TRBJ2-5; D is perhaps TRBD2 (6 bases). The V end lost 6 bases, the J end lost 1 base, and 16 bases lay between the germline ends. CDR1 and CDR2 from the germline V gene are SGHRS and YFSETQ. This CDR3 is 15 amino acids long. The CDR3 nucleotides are TGCGCCAGCACCTATTATAGCGGCAGCCAAGAGACCCAGTACTTC. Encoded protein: CASTYYSGSQETQYF.

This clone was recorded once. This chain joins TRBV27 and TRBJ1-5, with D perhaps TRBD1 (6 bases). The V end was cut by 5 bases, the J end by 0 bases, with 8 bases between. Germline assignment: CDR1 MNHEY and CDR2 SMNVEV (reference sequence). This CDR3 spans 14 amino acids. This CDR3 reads CASSEQGSNQPQHF. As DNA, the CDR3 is TGTGCCAGCAGTGAACAGGGTAGCAATCAGCCCCAGCATTTT.

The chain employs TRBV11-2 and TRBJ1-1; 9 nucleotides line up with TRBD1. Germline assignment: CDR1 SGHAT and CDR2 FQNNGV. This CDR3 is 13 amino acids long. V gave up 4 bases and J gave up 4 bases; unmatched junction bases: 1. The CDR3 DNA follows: TGTGCCAGCAGCTCGGACAGGGGCACTGAAGCTTTCTTT. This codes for CASSSDRGTEAFF.

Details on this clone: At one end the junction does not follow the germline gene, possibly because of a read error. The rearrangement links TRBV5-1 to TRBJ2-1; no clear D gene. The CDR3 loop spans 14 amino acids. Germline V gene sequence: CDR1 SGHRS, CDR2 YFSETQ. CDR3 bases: TGCGCCCGCAGCTTGTTGGATGTTAGAGGAGAGCAGTTCTTC. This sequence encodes CARSLLDVRGEQFF.

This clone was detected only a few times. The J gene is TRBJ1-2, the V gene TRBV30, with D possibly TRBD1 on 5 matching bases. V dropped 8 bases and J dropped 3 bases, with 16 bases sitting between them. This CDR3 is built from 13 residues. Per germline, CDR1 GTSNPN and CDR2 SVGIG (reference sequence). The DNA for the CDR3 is TGTGCCGCCAGGGACTGGGTGCACTATGGCTACACCTTC. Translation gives CAARDWVHYGYTF.

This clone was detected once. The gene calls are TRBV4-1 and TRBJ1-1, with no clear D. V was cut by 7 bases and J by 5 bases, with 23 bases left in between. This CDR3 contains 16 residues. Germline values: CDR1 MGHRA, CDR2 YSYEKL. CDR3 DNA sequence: TGCGCCAGCACCTTAACCACTGACCTCCGGGGTACTGAAGCTTTCTTT. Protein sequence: CASTLTTDLRGTEAFF.

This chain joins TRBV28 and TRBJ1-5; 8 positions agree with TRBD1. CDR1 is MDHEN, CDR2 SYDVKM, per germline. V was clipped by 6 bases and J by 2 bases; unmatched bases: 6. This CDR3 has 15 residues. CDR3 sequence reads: CASRASTGGNQPQHF. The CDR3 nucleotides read TGTGCCAGCAGAGCATCGACAGGGGGCAATCAGCCCCAGCATTTT.

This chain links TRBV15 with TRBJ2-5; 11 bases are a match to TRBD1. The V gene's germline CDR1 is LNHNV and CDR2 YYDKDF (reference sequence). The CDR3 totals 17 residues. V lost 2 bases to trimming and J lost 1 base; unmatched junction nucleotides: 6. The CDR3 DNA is TGTGCCACCAGCAGATCTCGAGGGACAGGGGGCCAAGAGACCCAGTACTTC. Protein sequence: CATSRSRGTGGQETQYF.

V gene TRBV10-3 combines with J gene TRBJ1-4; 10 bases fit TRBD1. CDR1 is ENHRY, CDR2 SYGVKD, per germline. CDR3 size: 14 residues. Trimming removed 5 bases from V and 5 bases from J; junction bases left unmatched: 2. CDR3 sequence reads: CAISPGQGNEKLFF. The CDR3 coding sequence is TGTGCCATCAGTCCGGGACAGGGGAATGAAAAACTGTTTTTT.